This T cell receptor beta chain originates from a study of T-cell reconstitution after alpha-beta-depleted transplantation in children. The CDR3 extends over 14 amino acids. V was pared by 3 bases and J by 6 bases, with 11 bases between. This clonotype was counted many times. Preparing the TCRbeta library involved the use of unique molecular identifiers. Each CDR3 protein gets one entry after TCRdb re-called the PCR reads with MiXCR. This sample has approximately 91,000 distinct CDR3 sequences, with roughly 8.3% found just once. Sequencing was performed on PBMCs from the stem cell graft donor, taken from the stem cell graft. This receptor was taken from a human donor who donated a stem cell graft to a child with congenital amegakaryocytic thrombocytopenia. This chain joins TRBV12-3 or TRBV12-4 and TRBJ1-4, with D possibly being TRBD1 (6 bases). The CDR3 protein is CASSLTGADEKLFF. CDR3 in DNA: TGTGCCAGCAGTTTGACGGGGGCGGATGAAAAACTGTTTTTT.